The 12 T cell receptor beta chains presented below share a single source sample, sequenced in a study of human T cells and chemical hapten exposure. As to time point: pre-sensitization, week 0. The treatment denotes: therapeutic diphenylcyclopropenone sensitization with weekly scalp DPC. TCRdb used MiXCR to reprocess the RACE reads, holding one entry per CDR3 protein. Of about 85,000 distinct CDR3 sequences in the sample, around 7.9% were seen once. The sequences come from whole blood, collected in connection with sensitization to the hapten diphenylcyclopropenone (DPC). Every receptor here comes from a man aged 40-55 years with alopecia areata. Some clones in this sample may be carry-over from other donors' samples.

This chain links TRBV6-2 or TRBV6-3 with TRBJ2-1; D is possibly TRBD1 (6 bases). Germline lookup yields CDR1 MNHEY and CDR2 SVGEGT. With 5 bases removed from V and 0 bases from J, the gap between germline ends came to 17 bases. The CDR3 sequence is 17 residues long. The DNA of the CDR3 is TGTGCCAGCAGTCATCCAGGGGCAGGGAGCTCCTACAATGAGCAGTTCTTC. The encoded protein is CASSHPGAGSSYNEQFF.

This clonotype has a count of ten or more. Here the CDR3 reads CASSLGMGYNSPLHF. Written as DNA, the CDR3 is TGTGCCAGCAGCTTAGGGATGGGGTATAATTCACCCCTCCACTTT. The genes are TRBV7-2 and TRBJ1-6; no clear D gene. Germline V lookup: CDR1 SGHTA, CDR2 FQGNSA. V dropped 1 base and J dropped 4 bases, with 8 bases sitting between them. The CDR3 covers 15 residues.

V and J are TRBV7-9 and TRBJ2-7; 8 positions match TRBD2. The germline gives CDR1 SEHNR, CDR2 FQNEAQ (reference sequence). CDR3 length: 16 residues. Losses at the gene ends were 4 bases for V and 2 bases for J; bases not matched to a gene: 10. CDR3 coding DNA: TGTGCCAGCAGCTCCTTGACTAGCGTTGACACCTACGAGCAGTACTTC. Protein: CASSSLTSVDTYEQYF. Full variable domain (missing parts from reference TRBV7-9 and TRBJ2-7): DTGVSQNPRHKITKRGQNVTFRCDPISEHNRLYWYRQTLGQGPEFLTYFQNEAQLEKSRLLSDRFSAERPKGSFSTLEIQRTEQGDSAMYLCASSSLTSVDTYEQYFGPGTRLTVT.

The table lists this clonotype with many counts. This chain joins TRBV7-9 and TRBJ1-4, with D perhaps matching TRBD1 (5 bases). Germline CDR1 and CDR2: SEHNR and FQNEAQ (reference sequence). The V and J ends lost 1 base and 7 bases respectively, with 7 bases between them. The CDR3 spans 13 residues. The DNA for the CDR3 is TGTGCCAGCAGCTTAGGGGGCAGTGAAAAACTGTTTTTT. This gives the protein CASSLGGSEKLFF.

This clonotype was seen at least ten times. The chain links TRBV20-1 to TRBJ2-7; TRBD1 matches at 7 bases. Losses at the gene ends were 6 bases for V and 0 bases for J; bases not matched to a gene: 8. The germline gives CDR1 DFQATT, CDR2 SNEGSKA (reference sequence). The CDR3 has 14 amino acids. CDR3 protein: CSATRDSSSYEQYF. For the CDR3, the DNA is TGCAGTGCGACAAGGGACAGTAGCTCCTACGAGCAGTACTTC.

Only a few counts were recorded for this clonotype. The chain recombines TRBV4-2 with TRBJ1-1; D is ambiguous. V lost 0 bases and J 1 base, leaving 15 bases between the germline ends. Germline CDR1 reads LGHNA; CDR2 reads YNFKEQ. The CDR3 runs 17 residues. This CDR3 is CASSQEGTKGGNTEAFF. Written as DNA, the CDR3 is TGTGCCAGCAGCCAAGAGGGCACGAAGGGAGGGAACACTGAAGCTTTCTTT.

This clonotype was found many times. The J gene is TRBJ2-7, the V gene TRBV6-5; TRBD1 matches at 8 bases. CDR1 MNHEY and CDR2 SVGAGI come from the germline V gene. The V gene end was trimmed by 5 bases and the J gene end by 3 bases; junction bases not matched to a gene: 12. The length of the CDR3 is 16 residues. In DNA, the CDR3 is TGTGCCAGCAGTCCCGTGATACGGACAGGGATCTACGAGCAGTACGTC. Protein product: CASSPVIRTGIYEQYV.

A few counts support this clonotype. The chain recombines TRBV7-2 with TRBJ1-6, with 8 bases lining up with TRBD1. Per the germline V gene, CDR1 is SGHTA and CDR2 is FQGNSA. J lost 9 bases, V lost 5 bases, and 12 bases had no gene match. CDR3 length equals 16 residues. CDR3 region: CASSTTGQGRSSPLHF. CDR3 in DNA: TGTGCCAGCAGCACCACCGGACAGGGACGGAGTTCACCCCTCCACTTT.

The chain uses TRBV4-1 and TRBJ2-6; D is unresolved. V lost 7 bases and J lost 0, with 19 bases in between. This CDR3 region has 18 residues. In germline, CDR1 is MGHRA, CDR2 YSYEKL. The CDR3 nucleotides read TGCGCCAGCACCCACCCGGAAGGCTTCTACTCTGGGGCCAACGTCCTGACTTTC. Protein product: CASTHPEGFYSGANVLTF.

V gene TRBV29-1 combines with J gene TRBJ2-3, with TRBD2 matching over 10 bases. This CDR3 region has 15 residues. J gave up 1 base and V 4 bases, and 5 bases lay outside the gene matches. Germline V CDR1 and CDR2: SQVTM, ANQGSEA. CDR3 bases: TGCAGCGTTGTCCCTAGCGGGAGCGGCACAGATACGCAGTATTTT. Translation: CSVVPSGSGTDTQYF.

The chain combines TRBV20-1 with TRBJ2-7; the match to TRBD2 covers 13 bases. The germline V gene has CDR1 DFQATT and CDR2 SNEGSKA (reference sequence). The CDR3 is made up of 14 amino acids. V trimming: 5 bases; J trimming: 1 base; junction bases outside the gene matches: 2. The CDR3 coding sequence is TGCAGTGCTCTGGGACTAGCGGGGTCCTACGAGCAGTACTTC. Its translation is CSALGLAGSYEQYF.

This clonotype was counted many times. This rearrangement joins TRBV2 to TRBJ1-5; the match to TRBD1 covers 8 bases. This CDR3 is 15 amino acids long. J was trimmed by 7 bases and V by 7 bases; bases with no gene match: 12. Germline CDR1 and CDR2: SNHLY and FYNNEI. For the CDR3, the DNA is TGTGCCAGCACAATCAGACAGGGGCAGGGACAGCCCCAGCATTTT. Translating it yields CASTIRQGQGQPQHF.